The source of this T cell receptor beta chain is a study of siplizumab effects on memory and regulatory T cells. Between the trimmed V and J ends, which lost 5 bases and 1 base, there was a span of 13 bases. The CDR3 contains 15 residues. Germline V CDR1 and CDR2: MGHRA, YSYEKL. The assay was immunoSEQ multiplex PCR, and TCRdb's table has in-frame clones only and misses some. The sample has about 110,000 clones; more than 90% are singletons. This chain connects TRBV4-1 to TRBJ2-3; possible D gene TRBD1, 6 bases. The specimen sequenced was CD4+ T cells sorted from blood. This receptor was obtained from a human donor in good health. This CDR3 reads CASSKSGDGTDTQYF. Here the CDR3 DNA reads TGCGCCAGCAGCAAGTCAGGGGATGGCACAGATACGCAGTATTTT.